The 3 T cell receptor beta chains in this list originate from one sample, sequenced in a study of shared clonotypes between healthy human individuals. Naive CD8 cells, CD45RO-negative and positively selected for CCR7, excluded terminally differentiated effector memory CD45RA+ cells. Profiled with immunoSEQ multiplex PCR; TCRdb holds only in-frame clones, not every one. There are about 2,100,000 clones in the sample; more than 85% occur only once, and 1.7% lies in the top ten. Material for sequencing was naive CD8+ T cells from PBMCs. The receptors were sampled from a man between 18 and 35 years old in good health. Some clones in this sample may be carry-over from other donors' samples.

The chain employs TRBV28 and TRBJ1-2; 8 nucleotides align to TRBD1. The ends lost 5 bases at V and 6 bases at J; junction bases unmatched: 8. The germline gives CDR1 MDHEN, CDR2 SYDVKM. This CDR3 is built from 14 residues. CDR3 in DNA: TGTGCCAGCAGTCCTCCCCGACAGGGGAATGGCTACACCTTC. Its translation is CASSPPRQGNGYTF.

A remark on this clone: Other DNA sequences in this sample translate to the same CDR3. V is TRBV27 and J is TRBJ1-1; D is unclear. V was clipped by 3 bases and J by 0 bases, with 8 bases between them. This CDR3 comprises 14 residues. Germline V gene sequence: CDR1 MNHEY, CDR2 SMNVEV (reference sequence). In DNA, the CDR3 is TGTGCCAGCAGTTTTGGGCATCTGAACACTGAAGCTTTCTTT. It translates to CASSFGHLNTEAFF.

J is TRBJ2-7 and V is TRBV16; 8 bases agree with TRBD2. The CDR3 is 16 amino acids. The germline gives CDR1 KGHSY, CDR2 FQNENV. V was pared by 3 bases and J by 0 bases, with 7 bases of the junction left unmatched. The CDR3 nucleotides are TGTGCCAGCAGCCACCCACTAGCGGTAAACTCCTACGAGCAGTACTTC. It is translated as CASSHPLAVNSYEQYF.